The clone carrying this T cell receptor beta chain was recorded many times. The antigen is unknown. Full-length variable regions came from constant-region reverse primers plus semi-nested Nested Universal Primer A PCR. Via MiXCR, TCRdb re-called the 5' RACE reads, giving one row per CDR3 protein. The table has 20,000 to 25,000 distinct CDR3 sequences, roughly 33% seen once. Overall study results and limits: Tumor Treg TCRs overlapped most with tumor naive CD4+ cells.

Germline CDR1 and CDR2: MNHEY and SVGAGI. The CDR3 spans 15 residues. The V and J ends lost 6 bases and 0 bases respectively, with 12 bases between them. Naive CD4+ cells had CD25+ Tregs removed. The chain links TRBV6-5 to TRBJ1-3; the D is unclear. The sequencing sample was made of tumor-infiltrating naive CD4+ T cells sorted from the breast tumor. The subset is: naive CD4+ T cells, CD4+CD45RA+CD25-. This TCR was recovered from a female donor with breast cancer. The DNA of the CDR3 is TGTGCCAGCAGACTCGACGGAACCTCTGGAAACACCATATATTTT. Its translation: CASRLDGTSGNTIYF.